The TCR beta chain described here comes from a study of identical twins. Study-level results: Less excess twin sharing appeared in beta out-of-frame sequences.

TCRdb re-called the 5' RACE reads with MiXCR, one entry per CDR3 protein. The table includes hundreds of thousands of distinct CDR3 sequences, more than 20% detected once. The table lists this clonotype with a few counts. Its target is not known. Germline lookup yields CDR1 SGHRS and CDR2 YFSETQ. This CDR3 contains 17 residues. Unmatched junction bases numbered 4, after V lost 0 bases and J lost 4 bases. The data also belong to a second study, concerning yellow fever vaccine responses in identical twins.

The sequence was obtained from a woman aged 18-29 years in good health. Sequencing was performed on CD4+ T cells sorted from blood. This chain connects TRBV5-1 to TRBJ2-3, with 14 nucleotides matching TRBD2. Here the CDR3 reads CASSLGLAGGLSDTQYF. CDR3 nucleotide sequence: TGCGCCAGCAGCTTGGGACTAGCGGGAGGGCTATCAGATACGCAGTATTTT.